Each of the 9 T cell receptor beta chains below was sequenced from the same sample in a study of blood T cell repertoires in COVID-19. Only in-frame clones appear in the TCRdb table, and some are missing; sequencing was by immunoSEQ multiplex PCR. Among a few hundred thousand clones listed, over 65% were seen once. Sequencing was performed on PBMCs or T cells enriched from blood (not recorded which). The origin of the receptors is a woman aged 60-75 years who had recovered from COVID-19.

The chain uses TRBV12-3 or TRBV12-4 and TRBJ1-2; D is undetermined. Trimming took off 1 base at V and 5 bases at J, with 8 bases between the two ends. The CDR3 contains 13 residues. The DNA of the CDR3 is TGTGCCAGCAGTTTAGGGCGGAGATATGGCTACACCTTC. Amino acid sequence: CASSLGRRYGYTF.

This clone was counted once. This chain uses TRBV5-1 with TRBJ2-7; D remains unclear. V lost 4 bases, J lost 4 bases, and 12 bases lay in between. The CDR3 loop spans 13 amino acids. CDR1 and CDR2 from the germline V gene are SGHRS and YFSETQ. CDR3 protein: CASSPEELYEQYF. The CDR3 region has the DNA TGCGCCAGCAGCCCTGAGGAACTATACGAGCAGTACTTC.

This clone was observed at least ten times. Written as DNA, the CDR3 is TGTGCCAGCAGCTTGGGGGCGGGGAGCCTAGATCAGCCCCAGCATTTT. Its translation: CASSLGAGSLDQPQHF. J is TRBJ1-5 and V is TRBV5-6; D ambiguous. The CDR3 has 16 residues. V lost 0 bases and J lost 5, with 15 bases in between. Germline loops: CDR1 SGHDT, CDR2 YYEEEE.

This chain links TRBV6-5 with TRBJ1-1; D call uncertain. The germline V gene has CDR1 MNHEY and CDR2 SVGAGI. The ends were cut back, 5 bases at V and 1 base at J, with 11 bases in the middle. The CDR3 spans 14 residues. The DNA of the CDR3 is TGTGCCAGCAGTATCAGCCGGGGGAACACTGAAGCTTTCTTT. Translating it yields CASSISRGNTEAFF.

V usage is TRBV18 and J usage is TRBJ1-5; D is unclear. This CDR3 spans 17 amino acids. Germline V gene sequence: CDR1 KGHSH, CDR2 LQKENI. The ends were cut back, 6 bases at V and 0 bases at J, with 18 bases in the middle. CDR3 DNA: TGTGCCAGCTCTCCCGGGTCGCTACTTAATAGCAATCAGCCCCAGCATTTT. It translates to CASSPGSLLNSNQPQHF.

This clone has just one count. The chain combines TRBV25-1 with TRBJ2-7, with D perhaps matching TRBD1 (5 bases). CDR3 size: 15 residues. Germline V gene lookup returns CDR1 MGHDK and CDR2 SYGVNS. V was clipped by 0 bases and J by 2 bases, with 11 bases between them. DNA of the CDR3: TGTGCCAGCAGTGAATACGTGACAGCAACCTACGAGCAGTACTTC. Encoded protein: CASSEYVTATYEQYF.

The CDR3 coding sequence is TGCGCCAGCAGCCAGGACTATCGACAGGGGGCTAATGAAAAACTGTTTTTT. Translation gives CASSQDYRQGANEKLFF. The chain employs TRBV4-3 and TRBJ1-4, with 9 bases matching TRBD1. CDR1 LGHNA and CDR2 YSLEER come from the germline V gene. V lost 3 bases and J lost 3; bases outside the gene matches: 8. CDR3 size: 17 residues.

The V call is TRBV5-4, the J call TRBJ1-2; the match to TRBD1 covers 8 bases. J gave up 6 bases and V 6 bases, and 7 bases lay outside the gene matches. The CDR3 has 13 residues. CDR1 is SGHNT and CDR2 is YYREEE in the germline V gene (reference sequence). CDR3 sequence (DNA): TGTGCCAGCACCTTACAGGGGGTGGATGGCTACACCTTC. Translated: CASTLQGVDGYTF.

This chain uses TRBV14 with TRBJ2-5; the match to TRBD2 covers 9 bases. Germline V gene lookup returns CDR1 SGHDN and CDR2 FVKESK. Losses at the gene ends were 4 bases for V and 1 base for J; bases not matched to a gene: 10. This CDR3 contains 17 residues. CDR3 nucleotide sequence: TGTGCCAGCAGCCCAATGGCGGGGGGGCCGAGCCAAGAGACCCAGTACTTC. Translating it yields CASSPMAGGPSQETQYF.